The following is a T cell receptor beta chain sequence with its context. 60 Vbeta and 13 Jbeta primers were used in PCR. Using immunoSEQ multiplex PCR, the repertoire was profiled, and TCRdb retains in-frame clones only, with some absent. The top ten clones hold about 1.5% of a sample with 80,000 to 100,000 clones, about 81% of them seen once. Deletions cut 10 bases from V and 0 bases from J, with 10 bases between. This CDR3 is 13 amino acids long. Germline V gives CDR1 MDHEN, CDR2 SYDVKM. This record belongs to a study of cytomegalovirus exposure and HLA in healthy donors. Sample: PBMCs. The rearrangement uses TRBV28 and TRBJ1-3; D ambiguous. This sequence was found in a man aged 35 to 55 in good health and CMV-seronegative. The CDR3 DNA reads TGTGCCAACAGACTCCTCTCTGGAAACACCATATATTTT. Amino acid sequence: CANRLLSGNTIYF.